This T cell receptor (beta chain) is drawn from a study of blood T cells in healthy people across ages. Findings of the study overall: With donor CMV status unknown, expanded clonotype changes were possibly confounded. The study could not conclusively compare naive and antigen-experienced cells, given its unsorted PBMCs. Strong correlation linked observed beta diversity and percent naive T cells.

Points on this clonotype: Its target is unknown.

This CDR3 contains 12 residues. CDR1 is LGHNT, CDR2 FRNRAP, per germline. V was shortened by 8 bases and J by 11 bases, with 18 bases between the two germline ends. At least 6 million PBMCs were isolated per sample. A sample-barcoded 5' primer and a J-beta primer mix were used in a second PCR of roughly 6 to 11 cycles. TCRdb fed the 5' RACE reads into MiXCR, producing one record per CDR3 protein. The sample has roughly 700,000 distinct CDR3 sequences, 45% to 50% seen once. This chain connects TRBV12-5 to TRBJ2-5; D may be TRBD2 (5 bases). Sequencing input: blood. The TCR comes from a woman aged 60-70 years in good health. CDR3 protein: CASRGFLGEQYF. The CDR3, as DNA: TGTGCTAGTCGGGGTTTCTTAGGTGAGCAGTACTTC.